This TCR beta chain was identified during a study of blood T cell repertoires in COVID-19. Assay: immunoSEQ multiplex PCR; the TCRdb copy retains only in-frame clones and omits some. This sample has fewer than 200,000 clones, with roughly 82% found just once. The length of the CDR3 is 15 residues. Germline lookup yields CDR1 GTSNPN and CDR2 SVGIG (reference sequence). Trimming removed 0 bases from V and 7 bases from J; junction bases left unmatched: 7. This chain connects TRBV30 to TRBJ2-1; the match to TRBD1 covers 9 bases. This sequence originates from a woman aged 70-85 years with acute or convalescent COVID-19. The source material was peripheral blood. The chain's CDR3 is CAWSVHRGLGNEQFF. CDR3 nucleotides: TGTGCCTGGAGTGTACACAGGGGGCTGGGGAATGAGCAGTTCTTC.